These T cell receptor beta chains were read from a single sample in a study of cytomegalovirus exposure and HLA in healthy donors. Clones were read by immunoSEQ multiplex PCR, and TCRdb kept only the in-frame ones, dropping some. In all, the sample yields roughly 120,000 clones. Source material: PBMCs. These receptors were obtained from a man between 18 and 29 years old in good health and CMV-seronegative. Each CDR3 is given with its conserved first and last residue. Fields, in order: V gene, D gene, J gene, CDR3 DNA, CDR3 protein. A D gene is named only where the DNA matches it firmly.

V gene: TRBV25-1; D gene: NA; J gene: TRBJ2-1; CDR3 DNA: TGTGCCAGCAGTCGGGGACAACAGTTCTTC; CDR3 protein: CASSRGQQFF
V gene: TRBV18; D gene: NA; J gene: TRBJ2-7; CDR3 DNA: TGTGCCAGCTCCCGAGACACGACCTACGAGCAGTACTTC; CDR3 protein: CASSRDTTYEQYF
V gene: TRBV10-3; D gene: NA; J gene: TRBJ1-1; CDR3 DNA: TGTGCCTCACGGGGGGGATCCGGGATGAACACTGAAGCTTTCTTT; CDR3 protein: CASRGGSGMNTEAFF
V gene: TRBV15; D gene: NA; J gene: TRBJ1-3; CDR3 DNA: TGTGCCACCAGCAGAGAGCCATACAGGGTTGAAAACACCATATATTTT; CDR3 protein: CATSREPYRVENTIYF
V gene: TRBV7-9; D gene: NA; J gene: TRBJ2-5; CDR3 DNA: TGTGCCAGCAGCTCCCTGGACTTACGAGGGACCCAGTACTTC; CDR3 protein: CASSSLDLRGTQYF
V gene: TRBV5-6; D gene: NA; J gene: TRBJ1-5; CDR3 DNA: TGTGCCAGCAGCCCCGCAGGGAATCAGCCCCAGCATTTT; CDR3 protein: CASSPAGNQPQHF
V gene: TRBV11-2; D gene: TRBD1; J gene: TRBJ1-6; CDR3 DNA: TGTGCCAGCAGCTATGGGACAGGAGCTTCACCCCTCCACTTT; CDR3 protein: CASSYGTGASPLHF
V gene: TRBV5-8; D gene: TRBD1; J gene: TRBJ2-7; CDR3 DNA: TGTGCCAGCAGCCCGAGGGGGACAGGCTCCTACGAGCAGTACTTC; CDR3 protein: CASSPRGTGSYEQYF
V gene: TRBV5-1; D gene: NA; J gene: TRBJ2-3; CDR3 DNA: TGCGCCAGCAGCTTCATCCAGAGCACAGATACGCAGTATTTT; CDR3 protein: CASSFIQSTDTQYF
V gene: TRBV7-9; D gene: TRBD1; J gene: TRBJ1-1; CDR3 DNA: TGTGCCAGCAGCTTAGGGACAGGGACGTCGAAAACTGAAGCTTTCTTT; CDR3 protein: CASSLGTGTSKTEAFF
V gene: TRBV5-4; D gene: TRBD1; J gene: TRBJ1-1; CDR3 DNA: TGTGCCAGCAGCTTACCGGGACAGATGAACACTGAAGCTTTCTTT; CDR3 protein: CASSLPGQMNTEAFF
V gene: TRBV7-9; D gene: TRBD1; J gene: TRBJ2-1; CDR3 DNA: TGTGCCAGCAGCTTAGGACAGGGGGCTGACAATGAGCAGTTCTTC; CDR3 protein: CASSLGQGADNEQFF
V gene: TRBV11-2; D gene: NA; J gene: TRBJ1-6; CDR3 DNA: TGTGCCAGCAGCTTAGCACAGAGTCCGTCCTATAATTCGCCCCTCCACTTT; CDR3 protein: CASSLAQSPSYNSPLHF
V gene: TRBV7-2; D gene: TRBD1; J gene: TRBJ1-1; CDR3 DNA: TGTGCCAGCAGCTGGGGACAGAGTCGAGCTTTCTTT; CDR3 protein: CASSWGQSRAFF
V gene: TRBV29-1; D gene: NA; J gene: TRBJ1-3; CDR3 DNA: TGCAGCGTAACGAGGCGATCCTCTGGAAACACCATATATTTT; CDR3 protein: CSVTRRSSGNTIYF
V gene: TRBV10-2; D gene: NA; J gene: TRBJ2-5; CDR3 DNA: TGCGCCAGCAGTCAATTTAGACTGCTCGAGACCCAGTACTTC; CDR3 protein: CASSQFRLLETQYF